This TCR beta chain was found in a study of cytomegalovirus exposure and HLA in healthy donors. The study, taken as a whole, reports: In a later analysis, CMV-associated beta chains were mostly HLA-associated, it appeared.

The CDR3 extends over 16 amino acids. Germline-derived CDR1 and CDR2 are GTSNPN and SVGIG (reference sequence). V shed 2 bases, J shed 5 bases, and the junction held 12 bases outside the gene matches. The PCR employed 60 Vbeta primers together with 13 Jbeta primers. Generated by immunoSEQ multiplex PCR, the TCRdb table keeps only in-frame clones and is missing some. The sample lists fewer than 150,000 clones, about 79% occurring once. Details on this clone: Its antigen is as yet unknown.

The chain links TRBV30 to TRBJ2-3, with 8 bases aligning to TRBD2. This receptor was taken from a male donor in good health and CMV-seronegative. Sequencing used PBMCs. The CDR3 DNA reads as TGTGCCTGGAGTCCCGGTGGGAGCGGGAGAATAGATACGCAGTATTTT. As protein: CAWSPGGSGRIDTQYF.